This T cell receptor (beta chain) is drawn from a study of T cell repertoires in cytomegalovirus infection. In the study overall: Based on public TCR beta signatures, there were indications of CMV infection and of a matching HLA type.

The ends lost 5 bases at V and 4 bases at J; junction bases unmatched: 13. The CDR3 totals 17 residues. In germline, CDR1 is SGHAT, CDR2 FQNNGV. TCRdb re-called the reads through MiXCR, storing one row per CDR3 protein. The data hold 500,000 to 600,000 distinct CDR3 sequences, with 16% observed a single time. Concerning this clonotype: Its antigen remains unidentified.

General study results and limits: CMV carriers having the relevant HLA were flagged by cumulative public TCR beta family frequency. Across the ex vivo response, the dominant clonotypes were HLA-C-restricted CMV-specific TCR beta clonotypes.

The receptor was derived from a human donor in good health (CMV status not recorded). Some clones in this sample may be carry-over from other donors' samples. Sequenced input: CD8+ T cells from PBMCs. The V call is TRBV11-2, the J call TRBJ2-1, with 8 bases fitting TRBD1. CDR3 coding DNA: TGTGCCAGCAGCCCCCAGACAGGGGCCCCGGGGTACAATGAGCAGTTCTTC. Its protein is CASSPQTGAPGYNEQFF.